Reported below is one T cell receptor beta chain. This sample is part of a study of blood T cell repertoires in COVID-19. Authors' processing steps: The assay estimated nucleated cells by amplifying reference gene primers. Repertoires were generated with immunoSEQ multiplex PCR, while TCRdb's copy carries only in-frame clones and drops some. The V and J calls and clone size are taken from that table; D and trimming were inferred from the DNA. The sample shows some 87,000 clones, around 90% of them seen only once. The TCR originated in a woman aged 70-85 years with acute or convalescent COVID-19. The sequenced sample consisted of peripheral blood.

As DNA, the CDR3 is TGTGCCAGCAGCTCGCCCCCATTGAGGGAGCAGTACTTC. Translating gives CASSSPPLREQYF. The rearrangement links TRBV7-2 to TRBJ2-7; D is unclear. CDR3 length: 13 residues. CDR1 and CDR2 (germline): SGHTA, FQGNSA. Trimming removed 4 bases from V and 7 bases from J, with 14 bases in between.